A single sample gave rise to the 15 T cell receptor beta chains below, sequenced in a study of blood T cell repertoires in COVID-19 (dated by TCRdb to 2020 to 2021). Receptor libraries were prepared by the immunoSEQ multiplex PCR assay. Imported from immuneACCESS, the table was reduced by TCRdb to in-frame sequences with V and J called. These copies leave out some clones; in studies compared against another copy, an unresolved V gene accounts for under half, and the cause of the remainder is not known. In this sample the table shows roughly 150,000 clones, around 91% of which occur a single time. The ten largest clones take up roughly 13% of the sample. Sequencing was carried out using peripheral blood. The receptors were gathered from a man aged 18-30 years with COVID-19, enrolled during active disease.

The genes are TRBV11-2 and TRBJ1-2, with 8 nucleotides matching TRBD1. The CDR3 runs 14 residues. V was pared by 5 bases and J by 4 bases, with 6 bases of the junction left unmatched. Germline loops: CDR1 SGHAT, CDR2 FQNNGV. CDR3 DNA sequence: TGTGCCAGCAGCGGGCGGACAGGGCGCTATGGCTACACCTTC. Translation gives CASSGRTGRYGYTF.

The chain is built from TRBV11-3 and TRBJ2-3; no clear D. CDR1 and CDR2 (germline): SGHNT, YENEEA. The CDR3 extends over 14 amino acids. V lost 5 bases and J 2 bases, leaving 11 bases between the germline ends. CDR3 loop: CASSHGSVTDTQYF. For the CDR3, the DNA is TGTGCCAGCAGCCACGGGTCCGTCACAGATACGCAGTATTTT.

The chain joins TRBV4-1 to TRBJ1-1; 8 positions agree with TRBD1. Per the germline V gene, CDR1 is MGHRA and CDR2 is YSYEKL. The CDR3 totals 15 residues. Trimming at V came to 4 bases and at J to 1 base, leaving 5 bases not matched to a gene. CDR3 region: CASSRTGTGNTEAFF. In DNA, the CDR3 is TGCGCCAGCAGCCGCACCGGGACAGGGAACACTGAAGCTTTCTTT.

The chain joins TRBV5-6 to TRBJ2-1, with D unresolved. The V gene's germline CDR1 is SGHDT and CDR2 YYEEEE. V gave up 0 bases and J gave up 14 bases, with 12 bases separating them. The CDR3 runs to 12 residues. The chain's CDR3 is CASSLVAGWEFF. DNA for the CDR3: TGTGCCAGCAGCTTGGTGGCAGGTTGGGAGTTCTTC.

The chain recombines TRBV7-2 with TRBJ2-7, with 8 nucleotides matching TRBD2. The CDR3 consists of 16 residues. Germline V gene lookup returns CDR1 SGHTA and CDR2 FQGNSA. The J segment lost 1 base and the V segment lost 0 bases, leaving 5 bases of the junction unmatched. CDR3 in amino acids: CASSLASGTGSYEQYF. The CDR3 coding sequence is TGTGCCAGCAGCTTAGCTAGCGGGACGGGTTCCTACGAGCAGTACTTC.

The chain recombines TRBV18 with TRBJ2-3, with D uncertain. This CDR3 is 13 amino acids long. Trimming took off 6 bases at V and 7 bases at J, with 14 bases between the two ends. The germline gives CDR1 KGHSH, CDR2 LQKENI. CDR3 sequence: CASSLSQPNTQYF. As DNA, the CDR3 is TGTGCCAGCTCTCTCTCACAGCCAAATACGCAGTATTTT. Full variable domain (missing parts from reference TRBV18 and TRBJ2-3): NAGVMQNPRHLVRRRGQEARLRCSPMKGHSHVYWYRQLPEEGLKFMVYLQKENIIDESGMPKERFSAEFPKEGPSILRIQQVVRGDSAAYFCASSLSQPNTQYFGPGTRLTVL.

CDR3 sequence reads: CASSGQGEFGESTDTQYF. CDR3 DNA sequence: TGCGCCAGCAGCGGACAGGGGGAGTTCGGTGAGAGCACAGATACGCAGTATTTT. The V and J genes are TRBV4-1 and TRBJ2-3; TRBD1 agrees at 10 bases. V gave up 5 bases and J gave up 0 bases; unmatched junction bases: 11. Germline V gene data show CDR1 as MGHRA and CDR2 as YSYEKL. The CDR3 runs to 18 residues.

The V call is TRBV10-3, the J call TRBJ2-1; 11 bases align to TRBD2. CDR1 and CDR2 (germline): ENHRY, SYGVKD. This CDR3 has 14 amino acids. The V and J ends lost 6 bases and 7 bases, in that order; junction bases with no gene match: 5. CDR3 in amino acids: CAIRPGTSGNEQFF. The CDR3 DNA reads as TGTGCCATCAGACCCGGGACTAGCGGTAATGAGCAGTTCTTC.

The chain recombines TRBV7-9 with TRBJ1-1; D is undetermined. Trimming left V 5 bases short and J 5 bases short, with 24 bases between. This CDR3 region has 17 residues. From germline, CDR1 is SEHNR and CDR2 FQNEAQ (reference sequence). The chain's CDR3 is CASSQDPGRGLRTEAFF. The CDR3 bases are TGTGCCAGCAGCCAAGACCCGGGTCGGGGATTGAGAACTGAAGCTTTCTTT.

The chain carries TRBV4-3 and TRBJ1-6; D is possibly TRBD1 (5 bases). V was trimmed by 1 base and J by 2 bases, leaving 12 bases between them. CDR3 length equals 17 residues. Germline lookup yields CDR1 LGHNA and CDR2 YSLEER. The CDR3: CASSQGGGAAYNSPLHF. CDR3 sequence (DNA): TGCGCCAGCAGCCAAGGAGGCGGGGCCGCCTATAATTCACCCCTCCACTTT.

The chain uses TRBV9 and TRBJ2-3; 7 bases agree with TRBD2. Trimming removed 3 bases from V and 3 bases from J; junction bases left unmatched: 7. CDR1 and CDR2 (germline): SGDLS, YYNGEE. CDR3 length: 15 amino acids. CDR3 nucleotide sequence: TGTGCCAGCAGCGGTTCGGCGGGAGAAACAGATACGCAGTATTTT. It specifies CASSGSAGETDTQYF.

J is TRBJ1-3 and V is TRBV29-1, with D uncertain. V shed 6 bases and J shed 1 base, with 4 bases lying between them. Germline V gene data show CDR1 as SQVTM and CDR2 as ANQGSEA. The CDR3 spans 11 residues. The CDR3 DNA follows: TGCAGCGTCCAGTCTGGAAACACCATATATTTT. Translating it yields CSVQSGNTIYF.

The chain combines TRBV7-2 with TRBJ2-5, with D possibly TRBD2 on 6 matching bases. Per germline, CDR1 SGHTA and CDR2 FQGNSA. The CDR3 covers 15 residues. V was shortened by 5 bases and J by 4 bases, with 17 bases between the two germline ends. In DNA, the CDR3 is TGTGCCAGCAGCCCCGGGAGCCCGGACGCAGAGACCCAGTACTTC. Amino acids: CASSPGSPDAETQYF.

The chain combines TRBV7-3 with TRBJ2-2; 10 nucleotides line up with TRBD2. This CDR3 is built from 16 residues. Looked up from germline, CDR1 is SGHTA and CDR2 is FQGTGA. V was clipped by 2 bases and J by 4 bases; unmatched bases: 4. The chain's CDR3 is CASSLGLAGATGELFF. The DNA for the CDR3 is TGTGCCAGCAGCTTAGGTCTAGCGGGGGCCACCGGGGAGCTGTTTTTT.

This chain joins TRBV6-1 and TRBJ1-6, with D unresolved. Germline values: CDR1 MNHNS, CDR2 SASEGT. The ends were cut back, 1 base at V and 10 bases at J, with 11 bases in the middle. This CDR3 contains 14 residues. CDR3 in amino acids: CASSEVRGSSPLHF. CDR3 DNA: TGTGCCAGCAGTGAAGTTAGAGGTAGCTCACCCCTCCACTTT.